Given below is one T cell receptor (beta chain) in context. The data belong to a study of blood T cell repertoires in COVID-19. The protocol was immunoSEQ multiplex PCR, while the TCRdb copy is restricted to in-frame clones and leaves out a portion. The sample carries fewer than 150,000 clones, about 87% recorded once. The receptor comes from a woman in her forties with acute or convalescent COVID-19. Sequencing used peripheral blood.

The CDR3 region has the DNA TGTGCCAGCAGCGTCATAGGAGGGGACAGTGTTCACGAAGCTTTCTTT. Residues: CASSVIGGDSVHEAFF. V is TRBV9 and J is TRBJ1-1; 7 bases fit TRBD1. CDR3 length: 16 residues. CDR1 is SGDLS, CDR2 YYNGEE, per germline. The V gene end was trimmed by 2 bases and the J gene end by 8 bases; junction bases not matched to a gene: 15.